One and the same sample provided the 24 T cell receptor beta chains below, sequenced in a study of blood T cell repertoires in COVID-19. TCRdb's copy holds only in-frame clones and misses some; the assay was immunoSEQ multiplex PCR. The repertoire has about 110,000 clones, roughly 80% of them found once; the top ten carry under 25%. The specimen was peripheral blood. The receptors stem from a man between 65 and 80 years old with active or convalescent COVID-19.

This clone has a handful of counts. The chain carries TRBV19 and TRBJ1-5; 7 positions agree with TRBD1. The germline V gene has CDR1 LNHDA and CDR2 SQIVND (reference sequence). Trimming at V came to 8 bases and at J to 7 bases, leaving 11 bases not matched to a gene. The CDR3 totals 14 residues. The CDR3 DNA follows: TGTGCCAGTGGGGAAGACAGGGTGGTACAGCCCCAGCATTTT. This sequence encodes CASGEDRVVQPQHF.

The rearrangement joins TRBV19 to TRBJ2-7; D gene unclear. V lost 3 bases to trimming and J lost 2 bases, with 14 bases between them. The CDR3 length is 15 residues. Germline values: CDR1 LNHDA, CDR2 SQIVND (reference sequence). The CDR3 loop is CASSIWAGVAYEQYF. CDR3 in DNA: TGTGCCAGTAGTATTTGGGCAGGCGTCGCCTACGAGCAGTACTTC. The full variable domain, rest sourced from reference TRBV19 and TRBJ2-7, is DGGITQSPKYLFRKEGQNVTLSCEQNLNHDAMYWYRQDPGQGLRLIYYSQIVNDFQKGDIAEGYSVSREKKESFPLTVTSAQKNPTAFYLCASSIWAGVAYEQYFGPGTRLTVT.

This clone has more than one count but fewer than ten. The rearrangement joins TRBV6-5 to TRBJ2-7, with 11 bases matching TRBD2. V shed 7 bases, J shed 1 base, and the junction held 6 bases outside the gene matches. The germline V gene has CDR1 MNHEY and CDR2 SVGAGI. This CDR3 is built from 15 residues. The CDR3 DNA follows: TGTGCCAGCATGGCTAGCGGGAGGTCGTCCTACGAGCAGTACTTC. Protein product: CASMASGRSSYEQYF.

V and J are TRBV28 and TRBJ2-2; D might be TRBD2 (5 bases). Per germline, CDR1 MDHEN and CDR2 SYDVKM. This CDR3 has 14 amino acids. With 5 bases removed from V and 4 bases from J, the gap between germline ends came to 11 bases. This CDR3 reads CASSSHGITGELFF. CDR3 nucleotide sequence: TGTGCCAGCAGTAGTCACGGGATCACCGGGGAGCTGTTTTTT.

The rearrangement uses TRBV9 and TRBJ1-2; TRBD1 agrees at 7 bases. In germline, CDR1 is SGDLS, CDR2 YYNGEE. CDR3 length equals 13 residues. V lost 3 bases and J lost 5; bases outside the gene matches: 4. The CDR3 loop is CASSAQGSYGYTF. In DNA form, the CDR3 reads TGTGCCAGCAGCGCACAGGGGTCTTATGGCTACACCTTC.

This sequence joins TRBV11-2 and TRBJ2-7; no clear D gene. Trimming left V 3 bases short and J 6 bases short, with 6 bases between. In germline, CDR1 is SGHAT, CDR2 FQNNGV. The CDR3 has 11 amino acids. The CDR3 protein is CASSFLAEQYF. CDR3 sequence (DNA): TGTGCCAGCAGCTTCTTAGCCGAGCAGTACTTC.

DNA of the CDR3: TGTGCCAGCAGCTTTACAGGGGGCTACAATGAGCAGTTCTTC. Its translation is CASSFTGGYNEQFF. The chain is built from TRBV11-2 and TRBJ2-1, with 8 positions matching TRBD1. CDR1 SGHAT and CDR2 FQNNGV come from the germline V gene. The CDR3 covers 14 residues. V shed 3 bases and J 3 bases; nucleotides not matched to a gene: 1. The complete variable domain, with remaining parts taken from reference TRBV11-2 and TRBJ2-1, reads EAGVAQSPRYKIIEKRQSVAFWCNPISGHATLYWYQQILGQGPKLLIQFQNNGVVDDSQLPKDRFSAERLKGVDSTLKIQPAKLEDSAVYLCASSFTGGYNEQFFGPGTRLTVL.

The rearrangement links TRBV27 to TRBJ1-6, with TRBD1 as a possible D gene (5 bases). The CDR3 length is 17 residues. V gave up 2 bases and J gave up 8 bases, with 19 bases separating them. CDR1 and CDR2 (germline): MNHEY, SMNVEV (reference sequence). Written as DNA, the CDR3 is TGTGCCAGCAGTTTAAGAATGGCGTCCAGGGTTGATTCACCCCTCCACTTT. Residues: CASSLRMASRVDSPLHF.

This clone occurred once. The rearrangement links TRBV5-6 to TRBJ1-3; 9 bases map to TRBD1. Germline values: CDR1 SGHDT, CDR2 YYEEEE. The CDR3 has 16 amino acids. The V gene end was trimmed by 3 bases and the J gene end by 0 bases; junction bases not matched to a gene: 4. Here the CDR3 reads CASSSGTGPSGNTIYF. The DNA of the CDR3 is TGTGCCAGCAGCTCCGGGACAGGGCCCTCTGGAAACACCATATATTTT.

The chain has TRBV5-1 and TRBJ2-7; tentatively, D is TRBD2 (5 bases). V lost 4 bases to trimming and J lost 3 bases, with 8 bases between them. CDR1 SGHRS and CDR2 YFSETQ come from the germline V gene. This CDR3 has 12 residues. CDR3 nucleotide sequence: TGCGCCAGCAGCGAGGGTGGCTACGAGCAGTACTTC. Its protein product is CASSEGGYEQYF.

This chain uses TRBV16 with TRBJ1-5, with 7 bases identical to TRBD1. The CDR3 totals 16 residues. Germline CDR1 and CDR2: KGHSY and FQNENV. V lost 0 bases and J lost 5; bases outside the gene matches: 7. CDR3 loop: CASSQSPQGIDQPQHF. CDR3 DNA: TGTGCCAGCAGCCAATCCCCACAGGGGATCGATCAGCCCCAGCATTTT.

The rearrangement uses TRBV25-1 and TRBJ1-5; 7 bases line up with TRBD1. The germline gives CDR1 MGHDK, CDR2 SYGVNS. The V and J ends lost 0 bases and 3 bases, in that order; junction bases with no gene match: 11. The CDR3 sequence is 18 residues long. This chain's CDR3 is CASSEYLLQGQSNQPQHF. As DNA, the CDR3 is TGTGCCAGCAGTGAATACCTCTTACAGGGGCAGTCCAATCAGCCCCAGCATTTT. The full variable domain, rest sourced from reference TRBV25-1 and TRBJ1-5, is EADIYQTPRYLVIGTGKKITLECSQTMGHDKMYWYQQDPGMELHLIHYSYGVNSTEKGDLSSESTVSRIRTEHFPLTLESARPSHTSQYLCASSEYLLQGQSNQPQHFGDGTRLSIL.

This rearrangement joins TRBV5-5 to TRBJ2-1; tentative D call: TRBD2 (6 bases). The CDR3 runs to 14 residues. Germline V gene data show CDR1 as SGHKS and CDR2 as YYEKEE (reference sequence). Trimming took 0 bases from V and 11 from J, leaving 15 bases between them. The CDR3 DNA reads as TGTGCCAGCAGCTTGGGGGACTTACTCAACAAGCAGTTCTTC. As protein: CASSLGDLLNKQFF.

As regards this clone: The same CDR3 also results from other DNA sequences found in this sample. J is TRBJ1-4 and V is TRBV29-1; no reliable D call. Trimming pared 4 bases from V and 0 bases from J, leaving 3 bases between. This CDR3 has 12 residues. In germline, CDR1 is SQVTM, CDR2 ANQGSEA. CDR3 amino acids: CSVVATNEKLFF. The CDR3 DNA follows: TGCAGCGTTGTAGCAACTAATGAAAAACTGTTTTTT.

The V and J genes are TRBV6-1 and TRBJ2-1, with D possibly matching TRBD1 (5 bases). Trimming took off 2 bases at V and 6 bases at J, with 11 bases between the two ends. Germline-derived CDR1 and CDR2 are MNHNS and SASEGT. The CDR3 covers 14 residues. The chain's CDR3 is CASSEFGAFNEQFF. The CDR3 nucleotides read TGTGCCAGCAGTGAATTTGGGGCCTTCAATGAGCAGTTCTTC.

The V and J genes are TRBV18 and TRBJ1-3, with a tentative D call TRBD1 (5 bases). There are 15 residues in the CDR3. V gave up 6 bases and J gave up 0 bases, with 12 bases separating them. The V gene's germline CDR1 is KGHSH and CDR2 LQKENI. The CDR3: CASSAGLISGNTIYF. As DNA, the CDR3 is TGTGCCAGCTCTGCGGGACTTATCTCTGGAAACACCATATATTTT.

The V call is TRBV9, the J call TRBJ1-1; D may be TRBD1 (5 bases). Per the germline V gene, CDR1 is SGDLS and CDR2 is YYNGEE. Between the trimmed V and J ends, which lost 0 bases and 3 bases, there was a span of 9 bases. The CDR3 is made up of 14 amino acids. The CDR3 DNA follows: TGTGCCAGCAGCGTAGGCAGGGTGGACACTGAAGCTTTCTTT. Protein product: CASSVGRVDTEAFF.

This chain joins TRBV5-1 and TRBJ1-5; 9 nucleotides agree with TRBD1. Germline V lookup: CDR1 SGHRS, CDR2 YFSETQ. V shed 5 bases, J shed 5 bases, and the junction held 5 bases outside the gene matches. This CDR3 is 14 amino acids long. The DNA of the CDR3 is TGCGCCAGCAGTCCCGACAGGGGGGATCAGCCCCAGCATTTT. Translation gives CASSPDRGDQPQHF.

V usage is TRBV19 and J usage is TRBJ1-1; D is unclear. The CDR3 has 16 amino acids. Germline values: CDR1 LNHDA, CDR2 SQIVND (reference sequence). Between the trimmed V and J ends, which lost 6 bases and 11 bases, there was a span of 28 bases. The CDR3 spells CASSSLAVASQYPAFF. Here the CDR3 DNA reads TGTGCCAGTAGCTCTCTGGCAGTCGCATCCCAATATCCGGCTTTCTTT.

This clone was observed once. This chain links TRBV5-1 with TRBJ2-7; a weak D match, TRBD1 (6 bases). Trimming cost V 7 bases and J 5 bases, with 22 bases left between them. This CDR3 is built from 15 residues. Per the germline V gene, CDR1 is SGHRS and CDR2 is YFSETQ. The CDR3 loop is CASRPSQGEVDEQYF. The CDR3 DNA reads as TGCGCCAGCCGTCCTTCACAGGGTGAGGTAGACGAGCAGTACTTC.

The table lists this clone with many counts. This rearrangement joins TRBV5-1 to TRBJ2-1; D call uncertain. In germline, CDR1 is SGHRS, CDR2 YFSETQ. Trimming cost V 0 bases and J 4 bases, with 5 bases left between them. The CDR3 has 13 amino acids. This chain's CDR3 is CASSLGQYNEQFF. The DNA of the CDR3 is TGCGCCAGCAGCTTGGGGCAGTACAATGAGCAGTTCTTC.

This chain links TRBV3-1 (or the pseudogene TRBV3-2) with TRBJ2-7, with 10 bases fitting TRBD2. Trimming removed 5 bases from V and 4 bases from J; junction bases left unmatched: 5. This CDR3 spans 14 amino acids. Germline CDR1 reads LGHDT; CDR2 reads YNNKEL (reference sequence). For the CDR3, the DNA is TGTGCCAGCAGCGCAGCTAGCGGGAGATACGAGCAGTACTTC. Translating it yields CASSAASGRYEQYF.

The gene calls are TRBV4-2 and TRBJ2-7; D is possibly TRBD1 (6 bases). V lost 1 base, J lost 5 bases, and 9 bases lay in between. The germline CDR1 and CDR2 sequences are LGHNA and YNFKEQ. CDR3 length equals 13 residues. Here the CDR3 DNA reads TGTGCCAGCAGCCAAGCCGAGGGGGACGAGCAGTACTTC. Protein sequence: CASSQAEGDEQYF.

The CDR3 coding sequence is TGTGCCAGCAGTGTGGGACAGTTCTACGAGCAGTACTTC. It codes for CASSVGQFYEQYF. The chain uses TRBV6-2 or TRBV6-3 and TRBJ2-7, with TRBD1 matching over 7 bases. CDR3 length: 13 amino acids. The V and J ends lost 5 bases and 3 bases, in that order; junction bases with no gene match: 4. CDR1 is MNHEY, CDR2 SVGEGT, per germline.